Here is one T cell receptor beta chain with its context. The data are from a study of CD8 T cells in Susac syndrome. Study as a whole: There were Susac syndrome patients who were therapy-naive at blood draw, others on corticosteroids, and others on intravenous immunoglobulin alone.

Reverse transcription of roughly 0.45 to 1 ug RNA was carried out with random hexamers. An immunoSEQ multiplex PCR amplified TCR beta CDR3 over 54 Vbeta and 13 Jbeta. TCRdb ran MiXCR on the immunoSEQ multiplex PCR reads and lists one entry per CDR3 protein. The sample shows tens of thousands of distinct CDR3 sequences, over 85% of them seen only once. CD8+ and CD4+ blood T cells underwent TCR beta sequencing. Sample: CD8+ T cells from PBMCs. This receptor was obtained from a human donor with Susac syndrome.

CDR3 nucleotides: TGTGCCAGCAGCGCGACTAGCGGGGGGGCTAAAGATACGCAGTATTTT. This sequence encodes CASSATSGGAKDTQYF. The chain has TRBV7-3 and TRBJ2-3; 14 bases fit TRBD2. V shed 5 bases and J 5 bases; nucleotides not matched to a gene: 6. Germline V gene lookup returns CDR1 SGHTA and CDR2 FQGTGA. The CDR3 sequence is 16 residues long.